Listed below are T cell receptor beta chains from one sample, sequenced in a study of shared clonotypes between healthy human individuals. Repertoires were generated with immunoSEQ multiplex PCR, while TCRdb's copy carries only in-frame clones and drops some. This repertoire shows hundreds of thousands of clones, 95% to 97% found once; its top ten account for about 0.12%. Source material: naive CD8+ T cells sorted from blood. The receptors shown here come from a woman in her 30s in good health. Both conserved end residues are part of each CDR3. A D gene is named only where the DNA matches it firmly. Where a row states a size, it is once, few, many or the class of an expanded clone; other rows omit it.

clone_size: NA; d_call: TRBD2; v_call: TRBV19; j_call: TRBJ2-3; cdr3_aa: CASSILGLAGRGSTDTQYF; cdr3_nt: TGTGCCAGTAGTATTCTGGGACTAGCGGGAAGGGGGAGCACAGATACGCAGTATTTT
clone_size: NA; d_call: NA; v_call: TRBV27; j_call: TRBJ1-5; cdr3_aa: CASSAGASLVGPQHF; cdr3_nt: TGTGCCAGCAGTGCCGGAGCCAGTTTAGTAGGCCCCCAGCATTTT
clone_size: NA; d_call: NA; v_call: TRBV19; j_call: TRBJ2-1; cdr3_aa: CASSRVPDNEQFF; cdr3_nt: TGTGCCAGTAGTCGTGTTCCGGACAATGAGCAGTTCTTC
clone_size: NA; d_call: TRBD2; v_call: TRBV29-1; j_call: TRBJ2-1; cdr3_aa: CSVAGTSGVEQFF; cdr3_nt: TGCAGCGTGGCCGGGACTAGCGGGGTTGAGCAGTTCTTC
clone_size: few; d_call: TRBD1; v_call: TRBV2; j_call: TRBJ1-5; cdr3_aa: CASSPRQGKNQPQHF; cdr3_nt: TGTGCCAGCAGTCCCCGACAGGGTAAGAATCAGCCCCAGCATTTT
clone_size: once; d_call: TRBD2; v_call: TRBV4-1; j_call: TRBJ2-7; cdr3_aa: CASSLLGLAGAHEQYF; cdr3_nt: TGCGCCAGCAGCCTATTGGGACTAGCGGGAGCCCACGAGCAGTACTTC
clone_size: NA; d_call: TRBD2; v_call: TRBV4-1; j_call: TRBJ2-3; cdr3_aa: CASSQLLREPDTQYF; cdr3_nt: TGCGCCAGCAGCCAATTGTTGCGGGAGCCAGATACGCAGTATTTT
clone_size: NA; d_call: NA; v_call: TRBV19; j_call: TRBJ2-1; cdr3_aa: CASSIPFGTNYNEQFF; cdr3_nt: TGTGCCAGTAGTATCCCCTTCGGGACAAATTACAATGAGCAGTTCTTC
clone_size: NA; d_call: NA; v_call: TRBV29-1; j_call: TRBJ2-7; cdr3_aa: CSVEETYEQYF; cdr3_nt: TGCAGCGTTGAAGAGACCTACGAGCAGTACTTC
clone_size: once; d_call: TRBD2; v_call: TRBV6-5; j_call: TRBJ2-2; cdr3_aa: CASSPTGLATGELFF; cdr3_nt: TGTGCCAGCAGCCCTACGGGACTAGCCACCGGGGAGCTGTTTTTT
clone_size: NA; d_call: TRBD1; v_call: TRBV28; j_call: TRBJ1-1; cdr3_aa: CASIETGGSEAFF; cdr3_nt: TGTGCCAGCATCGAGACAGGGGGCTCTGAAGCTTTCTTT
clone_size: once; d_call: NA; v_call: TRBV19; j_call: TRBJ1-2; cdr3_aa: CASSPIEGLNYGYTF; cdr3_nt: TGTGCCAGTAGTCCGATTGAGGGCCTGAACTATGGCTACACCTTC
clone_size: NA; d_call: TRBD2; v_call: TRBV2; j_call: TRBJ2-7; cdr3_aa: CASSEYSGPTYEQYF; cdr3_nt: TGTGCCAGCAGTGAGTATAGCGGGCCTACCTACGAGCAGTACTTC
clone_size: NA; d_call: TRBD1; v_call: TRBV28; j_call: TRBJ2-2; cdr3_aa: CASSLGQGTGELFF; cdr3_nt: TGTGCCAGCAGTTTGGGACAGGGCACCGGGGAGCTGTTTTTT
clone_size: NA; d_call: NA; v_call: TRBV29-1; j_call: TRBJ2-3; cdr3_aa: CSVTRGPSGDTQYF; cdr3_nt: TGCAGCGTTACCCGGGGCCCTAGTGGAGATACGCAGTATTTT
clone_size: NA; d_call: NA; v_call: TRBV2; j_call: TRBJ2-6; cdr3_aa: CASSESSGANVLTF; cdr3_nt: TGTGCCAGCAGTGAGAGCTCTGGGGCCAACGTCCTGACTTTC
clone_size: NA; d_call: NA; v_call: TRBV2; j_call: TRBJ1-1; cdr3_aa: CASSYLVISLGEGENTEAFF; cdr3_nt: TGTGCCAGCAGTTATCTAGTGATATCCCTAGGCGAGGGAGAAAACACTGAAGCTTTCTTT
clone_size: NA; d_call: NA; v_call: TRBV7-9; j_call: TRBJ1-1; cdr3_aa: CASSARRGTEAFF; cdr3_nt: TGTGCCAGCAGCGCGAGACGGGGCACTGAAGCTTTCTTT
clone_size: NA; d_call: NA; v_call: TRBV13; j_call: TRBJ2-1; cdr3_aa: CASSSDSSSYNEQFF; cdr3_nt: TGTGCCAGCAGCTCGGACAGTAGCTCCTACAATGAGCAGTTCTTC
clone_size: NA; d_call: TRBD1; v_call: TRBV7-9; j_call: TRBJ2-5; cdr3_aa: CASSPGQGEQETQYF; cdr3_nt: TGTGCCAGCAGTCCTGGACAGGGAGAACAAGAGACCCAGTACTTC
clone_size: once; d_call: TRBD2; v_call: TRBV23-1; j_call: TRBJ2-2; cdr3_aa: CASRQRTSGTTRRTGELFF; cdr3_nt: TGCGCCAGCAGACAGAGGACTAGCGGGACAACAAGGAGGACCGGGGAGCTGTTTTTT
clone_size: NA; d_call: TRBD1; v_call: TRBV27; j_call: TRBJ2-1; cdr3_aa: CASTLRGPSYNEQFF; cdr3_nt: TGTGCCAGCACACTTAGGGGGCCCTCCTACAATGAGCAGTTCTTC
clone_size: NA; d_call: NA; v_call: TRBV14; j_call: TRBJ2-7; cdr3_aa: CASSQDLDYEQYF; cdr3_nt: TGTGCCAGCAGCCAAGATTTAGACTACGAGCAGTACTTC
clone_size: NA; d_call: TRBD2; v_call: TRBV19; j_call: TRBJ2-1; cdr3_aa: CASSIEGPGLADNEQFF; cdr3_nt: TGTGCCAGTAGTATAGAGGGACCGGGACTAGCGGACAATGAGCAGTTCTTC
clone_size: NA; d_call: NA; v_call: TRBV5-1; j_call: TRBJ1-2; cdr3_aa: CASSLRQGIGYTF; cdr3_nt: TGCGCCAGCAGCTTACGGCAGGGGATAGGCTACACCTTC
clone_size: NA; d_call: TRBD1; v_call: TRBV11-1; j_call: TRBJ2-2; cdr3_aa: CASSLTTGVGEAGELFF; cdr3_nt: TGTGCCAGCAGCTTAACGACAGGGGTCGGGGAGGCCGGGGAGCTGTTTTTT
clone_size: NA; d_call: NA; v_call: TRBV15; j_call: TRBJ1-1; cdr3_aa: CATSGKTANTEAFF; cdr3_nt: TGTGCCACCAGCGGCAAGACAGCTAACACTGAAGCTTTCTTT
clone_size: NA; d_call: TRBD2; v_call: TRBV5-1; j_call: TRBJ2-2; cdr3_aa: CASSLVLAGVRTGELFF; cdr3_nt: TGCGCCAGCAGCTTGGTGCTAGCGGGAGTGCGAACCGGGGAGCTGTTTTTT
clone_size: NA; d_call: NA; v_call: TRBV28; j_call: TRBJ2-2; cdr3_aa: CASSLDTGELFF; cdr3_nt: TGTGCCAGCAGCCTAGACACCGGGGAGCTGTTTTTT
clone_size: NA; d_call: TRBD1; v_call: TRBV15; j_call: TRBJ2-1; cdr3_aa: CATSGGQGNNEQFF; cdr3_nt: TGTGCCACCAGCGGGGGACAGGGGAACAATGAGCAGTTCTTC
clone_size: NA; d_call: TRBD2; v_call: TRBV7-8; j_call: TRBJ2-3; cdr3_aa: CASSPRLAGVPDTQYF; cdr3_nt: TGTGCCAGCAGCCCGAGACTAGCGGGAGTACCCGATACGCAGTATTTT
clone_size: NA; d_call: NA; v_call: TRBV2; j_call: TRBJ2-5; cdr3_aa: CASSEADRYQETQYF; cdr3_nt: TGTGCCAGCAGTGAAGCGGACAGATACCAAGAGACCCAGTACTTC
clone_size: NA; d_call: NA; v_call: TRBV27; j_call: TRBJ2-7; cdr3_aa: CASSLGGALPYEQYF; cdr3_nt: TGTGCCAGCAGTTTGGGGGGGGCTCTGCCTTACGAGCAGTACTTC
clone_size: NA; d_call: NA; v_call: TRBV28; j_call: TRBJ2-2; cdr3_aa: CASSQGPQDYNTGELFF; cdr3_nt: TGTGCCAGCAGTCAGGGCCCTCAGGACTATAACACCGGGGAGCTGTTTTTT
clone_size: NA; d_call: NA; v_call: TRBV5-4; j_call: TRBJ2-5; cdr3_aa: CASSYSVQETQYF; cdr3_nt: TGTGCCAGCAGCTATAGCGTCCAAGAGACCCAGTACTTC
clone_size: NA; d_call: NA; v_call: TRBV9; j_call: TRBJ2-6; cdr3_aa: CASSVVGTGTGANVLTF; cdr3_nt: TGTGCCAGCAGCGTAGTAGGAACAGGGACTGGGGCCAACGTCCTGACTTTC
clone_size: NA; d_call: NA; v_call: TRBV27; j_call: TRBJ2-3; cdr3_aa: CASSLYVSTDTQYF; cdr3_nt: TGTGCCAGCAGTTTATATGTTAGCACAGATACGCAGTATTTT
clone_size: NA; d_call: NA; v_call: TRBV6-5; j_call: TRBJ2-6; cdr3_aa: CATLISGANVLTF; cdr3_nt: TGTGCCACGTTAATCTCTGGGGCCAACGTCCTGACTTTC
clone_size: NA; d_call: NA; v_call: TRBV7-2; j_call: TRBJ2-7; cdr3_aa: CASSLLVGFDEQYF; cdr3_nt: TGTGCCAGCAGCTTACTTGTAGGGTTCGACGAGCAGTACTTC
clone_size: NA; d_call: TRBD2; v_call: TRBV29-1; j_call: TRBJ2-1; cdr3_aa: CSVVWRERSYNEQFF; cdr3_nt: TGCAGCGTTGTCTGGCGGGAGCGGTCCTACAATGAGCAGTTCTTC
clone_size: NA; d_call: NA; v_call: TRBV25-1; j_call: TRBJ2-1; cdr3_aa: CASSEGQTFYNEQFF; cdr3_nt: TGTGCCAGCAGTGAGGGGCAAACTTTCTACAATGAGCAGTTCTTC
clone_size: NA; d_call: TRBD2; v_call: TRBV13; j_call: TRBJ2-7; cdr3_aa: CASSLRLAGVYEQYF; cdr3_nt: TGTGCCAGCAGCTTAAGGCTAGCGGGAGTGTACGAGCAGTACTTC
clone_size: few; d_call: NA; v_call: TRBV2; j_call: TRBJ1-1; cdr3_aa: CASSENSNTEAFF; cdr3_nt: TGTGCCAGCAGTGAGAACTCGAACACTGAAGCTTTCTTT
clone_size: NA; d_call: NA; v_call: TRBV2; j_call: TRBJ2-1; cdr3_aa: CASSEFVDIDNEQFF; cdr3_nt: TGTGCCAGCAGTGAATTCGTGGACATTGACAATGAGCAGTTCTTC
clone_size: NA; d_call: NA; v_call: TRBV28; j_call: TRBJ2-3; cdr3_aa: CASSEGWSTRYF; cdr3_nt: TGTGCCAGCAGCGAGGGATGGAGTACGCGTTATTTT
clone_size: once; d_call: NA; v_call: TRBV7-9; j_call: TRBJ2-5; cdr3_aa: CASSLWTDRGETQYF; cdr3_nt: TGTGCCAGCAGCTTGTGGACAGACAGAGGGGAGACCCAGTACTTC
clone_size: NA; d_call: NA; v_call: TRBV13; j_call: TRBJ2-1; cdr3_aa: CASSLKSQGGNEQFF; cdr3_nt: TGTGCCAGCAGCTTAAAGTCACAGGGCGGGAATGAGCAGTTCTTC
clone_size: NA; d_call: NA; v_call: TRBV28; j_call: TRBJ1-3; cdr3_aa: CASSLSLADSSGNTIYF; cdr3_nt: TGTGCCAGCAGTTTAAGCCTCGCGGACAGCTCTGGAAACACCATATATTTT
clone_size: NA; d_call: NA; v_call: TRBV20-1; j_call: TRBJ2-2; cdr3_aa: CSARLTGELFF; cdr3_nt: TGCAGTGCTAGACTCACCGGGGAGCTGTTTTTT
clone_size: NA; d_call: TRBD2; v_call: TRBV28; j_call: TRBJ2-1; cdr3_aa: CASRFRGSYEQFF; cdr3_nt: TGTGCCAGCAGATTCCGCGGGAGTTATGAGCAGTTCTTC
clone_size: NA; d_call: NA; v_call: TRBV5-1; j_call: TRBJ1-2; cdr3_aa: CASSLGDIGGYTF; cdr3_nt: TGCGCCAGCAGCTTGGGCGACATCGGTGGCTACACCTTC
clone_size: NA; d_call: NA; v_call: TRBV20-1; j_call: TRBJ2-7; cdr3_aa: CSAADVYEQYF; cdr3_nt: TGCAGTGCCGCAGATGTGTACGAGCAGTACTTC
clone_size: NA; d_call: TRBD2; v_call: TRBV25-1; j_call: TRBJ2-3; cdr3_aa: CASSFREGLDTQYF; cdr3_nt: TGTGCCAGCAGCTTCCGGGAGGGCCTAGATACGCAGTATTTT
clone_size: NA; d_call: NA; v_call: TRBV27; j_call: TRBJ2-7; cdr3_aa: CASSFYGSEQYF; cdr3_nt: TGTGCCAGCAGTTTCTATGGGAGCGAGCAGTACTTC
clone_size: NA; d_call: TRBD2; v_call: TRBV29-1; j_call: TRBJ2-3; cdr3_aa: CSVESSGSSPDTQYF; cdr3_nt: TGCAGCGTTGAATCTAGCGGGAGTTCCCCAGATACGCAGTATTTT